Listed below are T cell receptor beta chains from one sample, sequenced in a study of breast tumors, draining lymph nodes, adjacent tissues. One entry per CDR3 protein results from TCRdb running MiXCR on the multiplex PCR reads. The table lists about 200,000 distinct CDR3 sequences, around 33% of them singletons. The material sequenced was axillary lymph node tissue. The receptors shown here come from a female donor with breast cancer. Some clones in this sample may be carry-over from other donors' samples. Each CDR3 is given with its conserved first and last residue. A D gene is named only where the DNA matches it firmly. For some rows the clone size is stated as once, few or many, or as a class when expanded; others skip it.

V gene	D gene	J gene	clone size	CDR3 DNA	CDR3 protein
TRBV7-9	-	TRBJ1-6	-	TGTGCCAGCAGCTTAGCGGCAGTTACTAATTCACCCCTCCACTTC	CASSLAAVTNSPLHF
TRBV18	-	TRBJ1-2	many	TGTGCCAGCTCACAATCACCCAGGTCCTCTAACTATGGCTACACCTTC	CASSQSPRSSNYGYTF
TRBV11-2	-	TRBJ1-3	many	TGTGCCAGCAGCTTACCTGGAAACACCATATATTTT	CASSLPGNTIYF
TRBV5-5	TRBD2	TRBJ2-3	many	TGTGCCAGCACCATCTCCTCAGCGGGAGAACGGAATACGCAGTATTTT	CASTISSAGERNTQYF
TRBV24-1	TRBD2	TRBJ2-1	-	TGTGCCACCAGTGATCCGGGACTATCAGCTGAGCAGTTCTTC	CATSDPGLSAEQFF
TRBV24-1	-	TRBJ2-1	many	TGTGCCACCAGTGATCCCGGCCCTCAGGGGTTAGTTAAATCCTACAATGAGCAGTTCTTC	CATSDPGPQGLVKSYNEQFF
TRBV7-9	TRBD1	TRBJ1-2	many	TGTGCCAGCAGCTTGGACGTCACCGGGACAGTCTATGGCTACACCTTC	CASSLDVTGTVYGYTF
TRBV12-3/TRBV12-4	-	TRBJ2-7	many	TGTGCCAGCAGTTTAGCCGAGCAGTACTTC	CASSLAEQYF
TRBV19	-	TRBJ1-2	-	TGTGCCACCGGGACTAGCGGGGAAGGCTACACCTTC	CATGTSGEGYTF
TRBV27	-	TRBJ1-5	few	TGTGCCAGCAGTTTGATTGGGGGGCTCGGGCAGCCCCAGCATTTT	CASSLIGGLGQPQHF
TRBV30	TRBD2	TRBJ2-3	many	TGTGCCTGGACGGGGGGGAGCACAGATACGCAGTATTTT	CAWTGGSTDTQYF
TRBV20-1	-	TRBJ2-7	many	TGCAGTGCTAGAGAGCAGGCTTCCTACGAGCAGTACTTC	CSAREQASYEQYF
TRBV7-8	TRBD1	TRBJ1-5	many	TGTGCCAGCAGCTTGGGTGGAGCAGGGGGCCTGGGAGTTAGCAATCAGCCCCAGCATTTT	CASSLGGAGGLGVSNQPQHF
TRBV7-3	TRBD2	TRBJ2-1	-	TGTGCCAGCAGCTTAAACCTAGCGGGAGAGGACAATGAGCAATTCTTC	CASSLNLAGEDNEQFF
TRBV20-1	TRBD2	TRBJ2-7	many	TGCAGTGCTAGAGAACTAGCGGGAAACTACGAGCAGTACTTC	CSARELAGNYEQYF
TRBV29-1	-	TRBJ1-2	-	TGCAGCGTTGAAAAACAGAACTATGGCTACACCTTC	CSVEKQNYGYTF
TRBV12-3/TRBV12-4	-	TRBJ2-1	many	TGTGCCAGCAGTTTAGACAGGGCCTCCTACAATGAGCAGTTCTTC	CASSLDRASYNEQFF
TRBV29-1	-	TRBJ2-7	many	TGCAGCGCGTTCACTGGACAAACCTACGAGCAGTACTTC	CSAFTGQTYEQYF
TRBV7-2	TRBD1	TRBJ2-2	-	TGTGCCAGCAACCCCAGGGGGACAGCCAACACCGGGGAGCTGCTTTTT	CASNPRGTANTGELLF
TRBV20-1	-	TRBJ2-7	many	TGCAGTGCTAGTCACTCATTTTTCGAGCAGTACTTC	CSASHSFFEQYF
TRBV24-1	TRBD2	TRBJ2-7	many	TGTGCCACCAGTGCTGGAGGGGACTACAGCTCCTACGAGCAGTACTTC	CATSAGGDYSSYEQYF
TRBV5-1	-	TRBJ2-7	-	TGCGCCAGCAGCTTGGCGGGCGGCCACGGGAACGAGCAGTACTTC	CASSLAGGHGNEQYF
TRBV9	-	TRBJ2-1	many	TGTGCCAGCAGCGTTACCGGGACTGAGAATGAGCAGTTCTTC	CASSVTGTENEQFF
TRBV10-2	-	TRBJ1-6	many	TGCGCCAGCACTGGACTATATAATTCACCCCTCCACTTT	CASTGLYNSPLHF
TRBV20-1	TRBD1	TRBJ1-5	many	TGCAGTGCAACGACAGGGGGCCTTTATCAGCCCCAGCATTTT	CSATTGGLYQPQHF
TRBV7-8	-	TRBJ1-2	many	TGTGCCAGCAGCTTAGATGCAGATTTGAACTATGGCTACCCCTTC	CASSLDADLNYGYPF
TRBV10-3	TRBD1	TRBJ1-2	-	TGTGCCACCTTGGACAGGGCAACCAACTATGGCTACACCTTC	CATLDRATNYGYTF
TRBV5-1	-	TRBJ2-5	-	TGCGCCAGCAGTAGGGACGGACGCCAAGACACCCAGTACTTC	CASSRDGRQDTQYF
TRBV9	-	TRBJ2-5	many	TGTGCCAGCAGCGTAGCGTCAGGGTCCGCGGAGACCCAGTACTTC	CASSVASGSAETQYF
TRBV2	-	TRBJ2-2	many	TGTGCCAGCAGTGATGGTGTCACCGGGGAGCTGTTTTTT	CASSDGVTGELFF
TRBV6-5	-	TRBJ2-7	many	TGTGCCAGCAAGATGGGCGGTACCTACGAGCAGTACTTC	CASKMGGTYEQYF
TRBV15	TRBD1	TRBJ2-1	-	TGTGTCACCAGCATAGGGACAGGGGATTACAATGAGCAGTTCTTC	CVTSIGTGDYNEQFF
TRBV20-1	TRBD2	TRBJ2-3	-	TGCAGTGCTAGAGCGTCTAGCGGAGGAGGGACAGATACGCAGTATTTT	CSARASSGGGTDTQYF
TRBV9	TRBD2	TRBJ2-7	many	TGTGCCAGCAGCGTAGGCGCGGGGGGCTACGAGCAGTACTTC	CASSVGAGGYEQYF
TRBV11-2	-	TRBJ1-2	-	TGTGCCAGCAGCTTAGGGACCGGGGCGAGGGACTATGGCTACACCTTC	CASSLGTGARDYGYTF
TRBV5-8	-	TRBJ1-2	many	TGTGCCAGCAGCCCGGACACCGCTTATGGCTACACCTTC	CASSPDTAYGYTF
TRBV2	TRBD1	TRBJ1-3	-	TGTGCCAGCTGGGGACAGGGGGAGGACACCATATATTTT	CASWGQGEDTIYF
TRBV6-1	TRBD2	TRBJ2-7	many	TGTGCCAGCAGTCCTCAAGGGACTAGCACTGCCGAGCAGTACTTC	CASSPQGTSTAEQYF
TRBV7-2	-	TRBJ1-2	many	TGTGCCAGCAGCCCCCTAGATTTAAACAGCGGCTACACCTTC	CASSPLDLNSGYTF
TRBV6-1	-	TRBJ1-2	-	TGTGCCAGCAGTCACCCCCCCGCCAGCTACACCTTC	CASSHPPASYTF
TRBV5-1	-	TRBJ2-3	-	TGCGCCAGCATGGGTAGCGGCTCCTCCAGCAGCGCAGATACGCAGTATTTT	CASMGSGSSSSADTQYF
TRBV6-2/TRBV6-3	-	TRBJ2-7	many	TGTGCCAGCAGCCAGCGGGCAGCTAGCTCCTACGAGCAGTACTTC	CASSQRAASSYEQYF
TRBV5-4	-	TRBJ2-7	many	TGTGCCAGCAGCCAGCCCCCCTCCCGGGAGCAGTACTTC	CASSQPPSREQYF
TRBV7-9	TRBD2	TRBJ2-5	-	TGTGCCAGCAGCCGAGGGACTAGCGGGATGGTGGGGCAAGAGACCCAGTACTTC	CASSRGTSGMVGQETQYF